The 24 T cell receptor beta chains in this list originate from one sample, sequenced in a study of human T cells and chemical hapten exposure. Noted time point: patch test 3, about 24 weeks after DPC sensitization. As for treatment: therapeutic diphenylcyclopropenone sensitization with weekly scalp DPC. One entry per CDR3 protein results from TCRdb running MiXCR on the RACE reads. Among about 190,000 distinct CDR3 sequences, about 25% were seen once, and the ten largest hold 2% to 3%. The sequenced sample was whole blood, obtained in connection with sensitization to the hapten diphenylcyclopropenone (DPC). These TCRs come from a woman aged 40-49 years with alopecia areata. Some clones in this sample may be carry-over from other donors' samples.

The chain couples TRBV5-1 to TRBJ2-3; 9 positions match TRBD2. Germline assignment: CDR1 SGHRS and CDR2 YFSETQ. V trimming: 7 bases; J trimming: 2 bases; junction bases outside the gene matches: 5. The CDR3 length is 14 residues. The CDR3 DNA reads TGCGCCAGCTGTAGCGGGAGAACCACAGATACGCAGTATTTT. Translation gives CASCSGRTTDTQYF.

This chain links TRBV18 with TRBJ2-2, with D uncertain. The V end lost 1 base, the J end lost 2 bases, and 5 bases lay between the germline ends. Germline V gene lookup returns CDR1 KGHSH and CDR2 LQKENI. The CDR3 loop spans 14 amino acids. This chain's CDR3 is CASSPLTNTGELFF. DNA for the CDR3: TGTGCCAGCTCACCACTGACTAACACCGGGGAGCTGTTTTTT.

This clonotype appeared a few times. The rearrangement joins TRBV7-3 to TRBJ1-2; TRBD1 matches 9 bases. The J segment lost 4 bases and the V segment lost 5 bases, leaving 5 bases of the junction unmatched. The CDR3 contains 14 residues. CDR1 and CDR2 (germline): SGHTA, FQGTGA. The CDR3 loop reads CASSPGTGTYGYTF. CDR3 coding DNA: TGTGCCAGCAGCCCAGGGACAGGGACCTATGGCTACACCTTC.

This clonotype was counted at least ten times. The chain has TRBV6-5 and TRBJ2-7, with no clear D. Looked up from germline, CDR1 is MNHEY and CDR2 is SVGAGI. The CDR3 has 13 residues. V was trimmed by 8 bases and J by 7 bases, leaving 18 bases between them. The DNA for the CDR3 is TGTGCCAGCGAAAGGACGGGCGATAGAGAGCAGTACTTC. This sequence encodes CASERTGDREQYF.

In this sample, this clonotype turned up a few times. The chain has TRBV4-2 and TRBJ2-1, with D unclear. Germline V gene lookup returns CDR1 LGHNA and CDR2 YNFKEQ. The CDR3 contains 14 residues. Trimming cost V 0 bases and J 4 bases, with 7 bases left between them. In DNA form, the CDR3 reads TGTGCCAGCAGCCAAGATCGAGAATACAATGAGCAGTTCTTC. Residues: CASSQDREYNEQFF.

This clonotype was counted many times. The CDR3 DNA sequence: TGCAGTGCTAGAGCATCCTACAGGGACTTCTCCTACGAGCAGTACTTC. Protein sequence: CSARASYRDFSYEQYF. J is TRBJ2-7 and V is TRBV20-1; D is possibly TRBD1 or TRBD2 (6 bases each). CDR1 is DFQATT and CDR2 is SNEGSKA in the germline V gene (reference sequence). The CDR3 extends over 16 amino acids. V was pared by 1 base and J by 0 bases, with 16 bases between.

J is TRBJ1-6 and V is TRBV20-1, with 7 bases matching TRBD1. With V trimmed by 0 bases and J by 14 bases, 13 bases remained unmatched. CDR1 is DFQATT, CDR2 SNEGSKA, per germline (reference sequence). The CDR3 has 15 amino acids. The CDR3 loop is CSARDIGTESLSLHF. The CDR3 DNA reads TGCAGTGCTAGAGATATAGGGACAGAGAGCTTATCCCTCCACTTT.

The V and J genes are TRBV7-9 and TRBJ1-6; 7 nucleotides agree with TRBD1. The CDR3 has 18 amino acids. CDR1 and CDR2 from the germline V gene are SEHNR and FQNEAQ (reference sequence). Trimming removed 1 base from V and 0 bases from J; junction bases left unmatched: 6. DNA of the CDR3: TGTGCCAGCAGCTTAGGGGGACAGCCGAGCTCCTATAATTCACCCCTCCACTTT. This translates into CASSLGGQPSSYNSPLHF. The entire variable domain, with the rest obtained from reference TRBV7-9 and TRBJ1-6, is as follows: DTGVSQNPRHKITKRGQNVTFRCDPISEHNRLYWYRQTLGQGPEFLTYFQNEAQLEKSRLLSDRFSAERPKGSFSTLEIQRTEQGDSAMYLCASSLGGQPSSYNSPLHFGNGTRLTVT.

This clonotype was counted between two and nine times. Written as DNA, the CDR3 is TGCGCCAGCAGCCAAGATCACGGGCGGACAGGGAGACTAGAAAATGAGCAGTTCTTC. This encodes CASSQDHGRTGRLENEQFF. V and J are TRBV4-3 and TRBJ2-1, with 8 bases matching TRBD1. The junction had 17 bases not matched to a gene; V was cut back by 0 bases and J by 7 bases. The length of the CDR3 is 19 residues. Germline CDR1 LGHNA, CDR2 YSLEER.

The V and J genes are TRBV7-2 and TRBJ2-1; the match to TRBD2 covers 11 bases. The CDR3 totals 16 residues. The V and J ends lost 5 bases and 3 bases, in that order; junction bases with no gene match: 6. The germline V gene has CDR1 SGHTA and CDR2 FQGNSA. The CDR3 loop is CASSLIGTSGYNEQFF. The CDR3 coding sequence is TGTGCCAGCAGCCTGATCGGGACTAGCGGCTACAATGAGCAGTTCTTC. The complete variable domain, with remaining parts taken from reference TRBV7-2 and TRBJ2-1, reads GAGVSQSPSNKVTEKGKDVELRCDPISGHTALYWYRQSLGQGLEFLIYFQGNSAPDKSGLPSDRFSAERTGGSVSTLTIQRTQQEDSAVYLCASSLIGTSGYNEQFFGPGTRLTVL.

The chain is built from TRBV18 and TRBJ2-3; D may be TRBD1 or TRBD2 (5 bases each). This CDR3 is 15 amino acids long. The ends were cut back, 4 bases at V and 0 bases at J, with 11 bases in the middle. Looked up from germline, CDR1 is KGHSH and CDR2 is LQKENI. The CDR3 sequence is CASSRGSGSTDTQYF. The CDR3 bases are TGTGCCAGCTCACGGGGGAGTGGAAGCACAGATACGCAGTATTTT.

V gene TRBV7-8 combines with J gene TRBJ2-1, with TRBD2 matching over 7 bases. Trimming at V came to 0 bases and at J to 6 bases, leaving 8 bases not matched to a gene. The CDR3 covers 16 residues. The germline V gene encodes CDR1 SGHVS and CDR2 FQNEAQ. Here the CDR3 DNA reads TGTGCCAGCAGCTTAGCGTTGGGGGAGGGCCGCAATGAGCAGTTCTTC. Translation: CASSLALGEGRNEQFF.

The V and J genes are TRBV7-8 and TRBJ1-1, with a weak D call TRBD1 (5 bases). This CDR3 region has 16 residues. The V gene lost 0 bases and the J gene lost 1 base, with 12 bases spanning the gap. Germline CDR1 reads SGHVS; CDR2 reads FQNEAQ. CDR3 DNA: TGTGCCAGCAGCTTAGCGCGTTGGGGGGAGAACACTGAAGCTTTCTTT. Its translation: CASSLARWGENTEAFF. The whole variable domain, remainder taken from reference TRBV7-8 and TRBJ1-1, is GAGVSQSPRYKVAKRGQDVALRCDPISGHVSLFWYQQALGQGPEFLTYFQNEAQLDKSGLPSDRFFAERPEGSVSTLKIQRTQQEDSAVYLCASSLARWGENTEAFFGQGTRLTVV.

The chain employs TRBV12-3 or TRBV12-4 and TRBJ2-3; 8 nucleotides line up with TRBD1. J gave up 4 bases and V 6 bases, and 6 bases lay outside the gene matches. This CDR3 spans 14 amino acids. CDR3 sequence: CASSVDRAADTQYF. The DNA of the CDR3 is TGTGCCAGCAGCGTGGACAGGGCGGCAGATACGCAGTATTTT.

The CDR3 bases are TGCAGTGCTAGTGGGGAAGACGGACTAATGAACACTGAAGCTTTCTTT. Protein sequence: CSASGEDGLMNTEAFF. The rearrangement uses TRBV20-1 and TRBJ1-1, with D uncertain. Germline CDR1 and CDR2: DFQATT and SNEGSKA (reference sequence). This CDR3 has 16 residues. V lost 3 bases to trimming and J lost 0 bases, with 17 bases between them.

The chain is built from TRBV18 and TRBJ1-5; D unresolved. V was trimmed by 3 bases and J by 3 bases, leaving 12 bases between them. From germline, CDR1 is KGHSH and CDR2 LQKENI. The length of the CDR3 is 15 residues. CDR3 bases: TGTGCCAGCTCACCCCAAAACGGGCCCAATCAGCCCCAGCATTTT. Translation: CASSPQNGPNQPQHF.

V and J are TRBV7-2 and TRBJ2-7; D possibly uses TRBD1 or TRBD2 (5 bases each). Germline V gene data show CDR1 as SGHTA and CDR2 as FQGNSA. V lost 5 bases to trimming and J lost 3 bases, with 14 bases between them. The CDR3 loop spans 14 amino acids. This CDR3 reads CASSHILGDYEQYF. In DNA, the CDR3 is TGTGCCAGCAGCCATATCTTGGGGGACTACGAGCAGTACTTC.

CDR3 in DNA: TGTGCCAGCAGCGACAGGACTAGCGGAGGGGGTTACGAGCAGTACTTC. Its protein product is CASSDRTSGGGYEQYF. The genes are TRBV7-2 and TRBJ2-7, with 10 nucleotides matching TRBD2. The CDR3 totals 16 residues. Trimming took 5 bases from V and 4 from J; bases not matched to a gene: 11. The germline gives CDR1 SGHTA, CDR2 FQGNSA.

This clonotype was observed a few times. This sequence joins TRBV20-1 and TRBJ2-7, with a possible D match to TRBD2 (5 bases). Trimming took off 5 bases at V and 1 base at J, with 12 bases between the two ends. CDR3 length: 13 amino acids. Germline CDR1 reads DFQATT; CDR2 reads SNEGSKA (reference sequence). The CDR3 DNA follows: TGCAGTGCTTCCATCCCGGGGTCCTACGAGCAGTACTTC. Translation gives CSASIPGSYEQYF.

CDR3 region: CATSDPLPGATDTQYF. The CDR3 DNA reads as TGTGCCACCAGTGATCCCCTTCCGGGCGCGACAGATACGCAGTATTTT. The chain couples TRBV24-1 to TRBJ2-3; D is unresolved. The germline V gene has CDR1 KGHDR and CDR2 SFDVKD. The germline V and J ends were trimmed by 3 bases and 3 bases, with 15 bases remaining between them. The CDR3 totals 16 residues.

The chain carries TRBV5-1 and TRBJ2-3, with TRBD2 identical over 13 bases. V trimming: 4 bases; J trimming: 5 bases; junction bases outside the gene matches: 7. The germline CDR1 and CDR2 sequences are SGHRS and YFSETQ. CDR3 size: 16 residues. The CDR3 sequence is CASSGGTSGMGDTQYF. CDR3 coding DNA: TGCGCCAGCAGCGGGGGGACTAGCGGGATGGGAGATACGCAGTATTTT.

This sequence joins TRBV24-1 and TRBJ2-3; a possible D gene is TRBD2 (6 bases). The CDR3 contains 15 residues. Germline CDR1 and CDR2: KGHDR and SFDVKD. V lost 5 bases, J lost 4 bases, and 15 bases lay in between. CDR3 in amino acids: CATSGGLPNPDTQYF. As DNA, the CDR3 is TGTGCCACCAGTGGCGGACTACCTAACCCAGATACGCAGTATTTT.

V and J are TRBV28 and TRBJ1-5; a weak D match, TRBD1 (5 bases). The CDR3 consists of 14 residues. The germline V gene encodes CDR1 MDHEN and CDR2 SYDVKM. V was trimmed by 8 bases and J by 5 bases, leaving 16 bases between them. The CDR3, as DNA: TGTGCCAGCGTAGGGGACTCCTCCCATCAGCCCCAGCATTTT. Translating it yields CASVGDSSHQPQHF.

V usage is TRBV12-5 and J usage is TRBJ2-7; D remains unclear. The germline V gene has CDR1 LGHNT and CDR2 FRNRAP. Trimming cost V 8 bases and J 7 bases, with 6 bases left between them. This CDR3 region has 9 residues. CDR3 nucleotides: TGTGCTAGTAGCTCGGAGCAGTACTTC. Translating it yields CASSSEQYF.